Listed here are 28 T cell receptor beta chains from one sample, sequenced in a study of T cells in Graves' hyperthyroidism and ophthalmopathy. RNA transcripts gave rise to amplified TCR beta CDR3 regions. HTBI primers were the set used in a first-round RT-PCR of the TCR CDR3. MiXCR, applied by TCRdb to the multiplex PCR reads, yields one record per CDR3 protein. This table holds 300,000 to 450,000 distinct CDR3 sequences, approximately 15% found once. The source material was blood. The receptors stem from a woman aged 60-70 years with Graves' hyperthyroidism.

This clonotype was picked up many times. The chain recombines TRBV12-3 or TRBV12-4 with TRBJ2-1, with D possibly called TRBD1 or TRBD2 (5 bases each). CDR3 size: 15 residues. The ends were cut back, 1 base at V and 13 bases at J, with 20 bases in the middle. The DNA of the CDR3 is TGTGCCAGCAGTTTAGGAGGGTTTGGGGACGCCATACAGTTCTTC. Translation gives CASSLGGFGDAIQFF.

This sequence joins TRBV2 and TRBJ2-7; tentatively, D is TRBD1 or TRBD2 (5 bases each). V lost 6 bases and J 4 bases, leaving 13 bases between the germline ends. The CDR3 contains 13 residues. Germline assignment: CDR1 SNHLY and CDR2 FYNNEI. CDR3 sequence (DNA): TGTGCCAGCAGAACCACGGGGCAGTACGAGCAGTACTTC. Amino acids: CASRTTGQYEQYF.

As for this clonotype: Since no conserved phenylalanine or tryptophan closes the CDR3, a read error is the likely cause. This sequence joins TRBV14 and TRBJ2-3; the D gene is possibly TRBD2 (5 bases). With 1 base removed from V and 1 base from J, the gap between germline ends came to 9 bases. Germline V gives CDR1 SGHDN, CDR2 FVKESK. The CDR3 has 15 residues. CDR3 residues: CASSQGREGTDTQYI. The CDR3 coding sequence is TGTGCCAGCAGCCAAGGTCGGGAAGGCACAGATACGCAGTATATT.

The DNA of the CDR3 is TGTGCCAGCAGCCCGAGGACTAGCGGCTGGTACAATGAGCAGTTCTTC. Protein sequence: CASSPRTSGWYNEQFF. The genes are TRBV3-1 and TRBJ2-1; TRBD2 matches at 10 bases. V shed 4 bases, J shed 4 bases, and the junction held 7 bases outside the gene matches. Germline lookup yields CDR1 LGHDT and CDR2 YNNKEL (reference sequence). This CDR3 region has 16 residues.

The table lists this clonotype with many counts. This sequence joins TRBV5-5 and TRBJ1-1; 8 bases agree with TRBD1. Trimming took 5 bases from V and 2 from J; bases not matched to a gene: 5. CDR3 length: 14 residues. CDR1 is SGHKS, CDR2 YYEKEE, per germline (reference sequence). The CDR3 reads CASSHRGTNTEAFF. The CDR3 coding sequence is TGTGCCAGCAGTCACAGGGGGACCAACACTGAAGCTTTCTTT.

This clonotype was detected ten times or more. This rearrangement joins TRBV29-1 to TRBJ2-5; D gene unclear. Trimming removed 7 bases from V and 2 bases from J, with 8 bases in between. The germline CDR1 and CDR2 sequences are SQVTM and ANQGSEA. The CDR3 spans 11 residues. CDR3 residues: CSGGDQETQYF. The CDR3, as DNA: TGCAGCGGGGGTGATCAAGAGACCCAGTACTTC.

This chain connects TRBV5-6 to TRBJ1-5; 9 positions match TRBD1. CDR1 SGHDT and CDR2 YYEEEE come from the germline V gene. CDR3 length: 12 amino acids. Trimming took 2 bases from V and 11 from J; bases not matched to a gene: 2. The CDR3 spells CASSLGTGSQHF. CDR3 DNA: TGTGCCAGCAGCTTAGGGACAGGGTCCCAGCATTTT.

V is TRBV5-1 and J is TRBJ2-3; 14 nucleotides line up with TRBD2. The CDR3 is 16 amino acids. Per germline, CDR1 SGHRS and CDR2 YFSETQ. The V gene end was trimmed by 5 bases and the J gene end by 5 bases; junction bases not matched to a gene: 7. DNA of the CDR3: TGCGCCAGCAGGGGGGGACTAGCGGGAGTTGAAGATACGCAGTATTTT. This encodes CASRGGLAGVEDTQYF.

Many counts were recorded for this clonotype. The chain combines TRBV2 with TRBJ2-3, with D uncertain. The CDR3 contains 12 residues. The V end was cut by 2 bases, the J end by 6 bases, with 6 bases between. CDR1 is SNHLY, CDR2 FYNNEI, per germline. CDR3 in amino acids: CASSEQLDTQYF. The CDR3 DNA is TGTGCCAGCAGTGAACAACTTGATACGCAGTATTTT.

This chain uses TRBV25-1 with TRBJ2-1; 7 bases agree with TRBD1. Near its end, the DNA agrees better with TRBJ2-7, so the J call may be wrong. Per germline, CDR1 MGHDK and CDR2 SYGVNS. The CDR3 totals 12 residues. CDR3 DNA sequence: TGTGCCACCTCACAGGGGAGCAATGAGCAGTACTTC. Translating gives CATSQGSNEQYF.

This sequence joins TRBV10-3 and TRBJ2-3, with D maybe TRBD1 (6 bases). The CDR3 is 15 residues long. V was shortened by 3 bases and J by 0 bases, with 10 bases between the two germline ends. The germline V gene encodes CDR1 ENHRY and CDR2 SYGVKD. The CDR3 DNA sequence: TGTGCCATCAGTGAAAAGACAGGAAGCACAGATACGCAGTATTTT. Its protein is CAISEKTGSTDTQYF.

The chain uses TRBV11-2 and TRBJ2-7; either TRBD1 or TRBD2 may supply D (6 bases each). Germline V gene sequence: CDR1 SGHAT, CDR2 FQNNGV. The V end was cut by 8 bases, the J end by 4 bases, with 18 bases between. The CDR3 length is 14 residues. CDR3 sequence (DNA): TGTGCCAGCCGTTTGGCGGGACAAGGTTACGAGCAGTACTTC. This gives the protein CASRLAGQGYEQYF.

With respect to this clonotype: Given a much more abundant clone one base away, this may be a read error. V usage is TRBV5-1 and J usage is TRBJ2-1; D possibly uses TRBD1 or TRBD2 (5 bases each). Per the germline V gene, CDR1 is SGHRS and CDR2 is YFSETQ. With 5 bases removed from V and 0 bases from J, the gap between germline ends came to 21 bases. The CDR3 runs 18 residues. CDR3 in amino acids: CASSAGAPRLSSYNEQFF. The CDR3 coding sequence is TGCGCCAGCAGTGCCGGGGCTCCAAGACTCAGCTCCTACAATGAGCAGTTCTTC.

This clonotype came up many times. The genes are TRBV20-1 and TRBJ1-4, with TRBD1 matching 7 bases. V gave up 0 bases and J gave up 4 bases; unmatched junction bases: 5. This CDR3 has 15 amino acids. CDR1 DFQATT and CDR2 SNEGSKA come from the germline V gene (reference sequence). Here the CDR3 DNA reads TGCAGTGCTAGAGAGGGGGACAGACGTAATGAAAAACTGTTTTTT. Translating it yields CSAREGDRRNEKLFF.

In this sample, this clonotype turned up many times. CDR3 loop: CASIGRGGGYGYTF. CDR3 bases: TGTGCCAGCATAGGCCGGGGCGGTGGCTATGGCTACACCTTC. The genes are TRBV27 and TRBJ1-2, with TRBD1 as a possible D gene (5 bases). The CDR3 contains 14 residues. Germline V gene data show CDR1 as MNHEY and CDR2 as SMNVEV (reference sequence). The V end was cut by 7 bases, the J end by 4 bases, with 16 bases between.

The gene calls are TRBV7-9 and TRBJ1-2, with 9 bases aligning to TRBD1. CDR1 is SEHNR and CDR2 is FQNEAQ in the germline V gene (reference sequence). CDR3 length equals 16 residues. With 4 bases clipped from V and 7 bases from J, the junction kept 13 bases outside the gene matches. The CDR3 DNA sequence: TGTGCCAGCAGCTCCCCGACAGGGGGAAGGGGACGTGGCTACACCTTC. It is translated as CASSSPTGGRGRGYTF.

This clonotype was seen at least ten times. V and J are TRBV20-1 and TRBJ1-5, with TRBD1 as a possible D gene (6 bases). Germline V lookup: CDR1 DFQATT, CDR2 SNEGSKA (reference sequence). This CDR3 contains 16 residues. V lost 3 bases and J lost 6, with 21 bases in between. In DNA, the CDR3 is TGCAGTGCTAGGGGGGGGGTACGGGGGGCAAGTCAGCCCCAGCATTTT. This codes for CSARGGVRGASQPQHF.

This clonotype was seen ten or more times. This rearrangement joins TRBV12-3 or TRBV12-4 to TRBJ1-5, with 7 nucleotides matching TRBD1. V shed 6 bases and J 12 bases; nucleotides not matched to a gene: 8. The CDR3 extends over 12 amino acids. CDR3 in amino acids: CASRDNRGHQHF. The CDR3 nucleotides read TGTGCCAGCAGGGATAACAGGGGTCACCAGCATTTT.

This clonotype has a handful of counts. The chain combines TRBV29-1 with TRBJ2-1; 10 bases align to TRBD2. From germline, CDR1 is SQVTM and CDR2 ANQGSEA. The CDR3 totals 13 residues. Trimming cost V 7 bases and J 4 bases; bases outside gene matches: 4. The CDR3 is CSAWTSGYNEQFF. The DNA of the CDR3 is TGCAGCGCATGGACTAGCGGATACAATGAGCAGTTCTTC.

The chain carries TRBV5-1 and TRBJ1-2; 10 nucleotides agree with TRBD1. CDR1 SGHRS and CDR2 YFSETQ come from the germline V gene. Trimming took 0 bases from V and 4 from J; bases not matched to a gene: 6. The CDR3 has 16 amino acids. CDR3 protein: CASSLARDRGFYGYTF. CDR3 DNA sequence: TGCGCCAGCAGCTTGGCAAGGGACAGGGGCTTCTATGGCTACACCTTC.

This clonotype was detected ten times or more. The chain is built from TRBV2 and TRBJ2-3; D unclear. The CDR3 length is 14 residues. The germline V gene encodes CDR1 SNHLY and CDR2 FYNNEI. The V and J ends lost 1 base and 3 bases respectively, with 8 bases between them. The CDR3 DNA follows: TGTGCCAGCAGTGAAGTATTAGTTACAGATACGCAGTATTTT. Translation: CASSEVLVTDTQYF.

This clonotype occurred many times. J is TRBJ2-5 and V is TRBV11-2; 13 bases agree with TRBD2. The germline CDR1 and CDR2 sequences are SGHAT and FQNNGV. The J segment lost 10 bases and the V segment lost 4 bases, leaving 9 bases of the junction unmatched. This CDR3 has 15 residues. The CDR3, as DNA: TGTGCCAGCAGCTCCGGACTAGCGGGGGACATATACCAGTACTTC. Encoded protein: CASSSGLAGDIYQYF.

In this sample, this clonotype turned up many times. CDR3 sequence: CASSRTSEANEQFF. For the CDR3, the DNA is TGTGCCAGCAGTCGGACTAGCGAGGCCAATGAGCAGTTCTTC. The chain carries TRBV7-9 and TRBJ2-1, with 9 positions matching TRBD2. V lost 6 bases, J lost 6 bases, and 6 bases stayed unmatched. Per the germline V gene, CDR1 is SEHNR and CDR2 is FQNEAQ (reference sequence). The CDR3 is 14 amino acids.

This clonotype has only a few counts. It may be a read error: a sequence one base away is much more abundant. The chain joins TRBV20-1 to TRBJ2-5; 13 bases align to TRBD2. In germline, CDR1 is DFQATT, CDR2 SNEGSKA (reference sequence). The CDR3 totals 15 residues. The CDR3 spells CSARKGLAGQGTQYF. The CDR3 region has the DNA TGCAGTGCTAGAAAGGGACTAGCGGGACAAGGGACCCAGTACTTC.

This clonotype occurred a few times. The chain recombines TRBV6-4 with TRBJ2-7, with D perhaps matching TRBD1 (6 bases). This CDR3 is 15 amino acids long. CDR1 and CDR2 (germline): MRHNA, SNTAGT. Trimming left V 7 bases short and J 1 base short, with 17 bases between. The DNA of the CDR3 is TGTGCCAGCAAACTAACAGGGTCCTTTTCCTACGAGCAGTACTTC. Protein: CASKLTGSFSYEQYF.

The J gene is TRBJ2-5, the V gene TRBV4-1; TRBD2 matches at 7 bases. The CDR3 loop spans 15 amino acids. Germline V gives CDR1 MGHRA, CDR2 YSYEKL. V shed 4 bases, J shed 2 bases, and the junction held 7 bases outside the gene matches. CDR3 nucleotide sequence: TGCGCCAGCAGCCGGACCTCTAGCGGTCAAGAGACCCAGTACTTC. Translated, it gives CASSRTSSGQETQYF.

The chain links TRBV7-9 to TRBJ1-1, with 7 bases fitting TRBD1. Germline V gives CDR1 SEHNR, CDR2 FQNEAQ (reference sequence). Germline trimming cut 6 bases from V and 3 bases from J; bases unmatched to any gene: 7. This CDR3 contains 14 residues. The CDR3 nucleotides are TGTGCCAGCAGAAGAGAGGGGGCAGACACTGAAGCTTTCTTT. This sequence encodes CASRREGADTEAFF.

This chain links TRBV4-1 with TRBJ1-5, with D maybe TRBD1 (6 bases). V was pared by 1 base and J by 6 bases, with 13 bases between. Germline V gives CDR1 MGHRA, CDR2 YSYEKL. The CDR3 contains 15 residues. DNA for the CDR3: TGCGCCAGCAGCCAAGCCCGAACAGGGAGTCAGCCCCAGCATTTT. Translating gives CASSQARTGSQPQHF.